Listed here are 32 T cell receptor beta chains from one sample, sequenced in a study of PD-1 blockade in mismatch repair-deficient tumors. Only in-frame clones appear in the TCRdb table, and some are missing; sequencing was by immunoSEQ multiplex PCR. The profile shows around 38,000 clones, 79% of them singletons. The sample in question was peripheral blood, obtained 4 weeks after starting pembrolizumab. These receptors were taken from an adult with mismatch repair-deficient cancer.

The V gene is TRBV28, the J gene TRBJ1-1; unclear D gene. This CDR3 is 15 amino acids long. The germline V and J ends were trimmed by 3 bases and 3 bases, with 14 bases remaining between them. CDR1 is MDHEN and CDR2 is SYDVKM in the germline V gene. CDR3 bases: TGTGCCAGCAGTTTCTCACGTCGGATCTACACTGAAGCTTTCTTT. It specifies CASSFSRRIYTEAFF.

V is TRBV11-2 and J is TRBJ2-7, with D possibly being TRBD1 or TRBD2 (5 bases each). The CDR3 consists of 14 residues. Deletions cut 5 bases from V and 3 bases from J, with 14 bases between. Germline assignment: CDR1 SGHAT and CDR2 FQNNGV. The CDR3 region is CASSILGTGYEQYF. CDR3 bases: TGTGCCAGCAGCATTTTAGGGACGGGCTACGAGCAGTACTTC.

The chain uses TRBV6-1 and TRBJ2-1; 9 nucleotides align to TRBD2. In germline, CDR1 is MNHNS, CDR2 SASEGT. The CDR3 is made up of 14 amino acids. V dropped 7 bases and J dropped 5; count of bases not matched to a gene: 6. The CDR3, as DNA: TGTGCCAGCATGCGGCTAGCGGGAAACAATGAGCAGTTCTTC. Protein: CASMRLAGNNEQFF.

This chain connects TRBV5-1 to TRBJ2-7, with a tentative D call TRBD1 (5 bases). Germline V gene data show CDR1 as SGHRS and CDR2 as YFSETQ. V gave up 0 bases and J gave up 5 bases, with 18 bases separating them. CDR3 length: 16 residues. CDR3 DNA: TGCGCCAGCAGCTTGGGATTACTGGGCAGGGTCGACGAGCAGTACTTC. Translation: CASSLGLLGRVDEQYF.

This chain's CDR3 is CASSQLGNSNQPQHF. CDR3 nucleotides: TGCGCCAGCAGCCAGCTGGGTAATAGCAATCAGCCCCAGCATTTT. The chain combines TRBV4-1 with TRBJ1-5; D not resolved. Germline V gene sequence: CDR1 MGHRA, CDR2 YSYEKL. The germline V and J ends were trimmed by 3 bases and 0 bases, with 9 bases remaining between them. The CDR3 is 15 residues long.

The genes are TRBV19 and TRBJ1-5, with 9 bases matching TRBD1. CDR1 and CDR2 from the germline V gene are LNHDA and SQIVND (reference sequence). There are 16 residues in the CDR3. The V gene end was trimmed by 7 bases and the J gene end by 5 bases; junction bases not matched to a gene: 12. The CDR3 loop is CASTRASDRGDQPQHF. In DNA, the CDR3 is TGTGCCAGTACCAGGGCTTCGGACAGGGGCGATCAGCCCCAGCATTTT.

The J gene is TRBJ1-4, the V gene TRBV27, with D possibly matching TRBD1 (5 bases). Germline lookup yields CDR1 MNHEY and CDR2 SMNVEV (reference sequence). Trimming stripped 3 bases from V and 5 bases from J, with 16 bases between. The CDR3 has 16 amino acids. CDR3 bases: TGTGCCAGCAGTTTCCTACCAGGGAAGGGGAATGAAAAACTGTTTTTT. This codes for CASSFLPGKGNEKLFF.

The chain has TRBV4-1 and TRBJ2-4; the D is unclear. The V and J ends lost 1 base and 0 bases respectively, with 7 bases between them. This CDR3 has 15 residues. Germline V gene lookup returns CDR1 MGHRA and CDR2 YSYEKL. The CDR3 protein is CASSQAELAKNIQYF. The DNA of the CDR3 is TGCGCCAGCAGCCAAGCGGAGCTAGCCAAAAACATTCAGTACTTC.

The chain recombines TRBV29-1 with TRBJ2-3; D may be TRBD1 (6 bases). Trimming shortened V by 3 bases and J by 1 base, and 8 bases separated the two germline ends. The CDR3 is 13 residues long. The germline V gene encodes CDR1 SQVTM and CDR2 ANQGSEA. The CDR3 DNA sequence: TGCAGCGTTGATGAGGGGGGCACAGATACGCAGTATTTT. Its translation is CSVDEGGTDTQYF.

The genes are TRBV2 and TRBJ1-2; D is uncertain. This CDR3 contains 14 residues. V shed 10 bases and J shed 8 bases, with 23 bases lying between them. Looked up from germline, CDR1 is SNHLY and CDR2 is FYNNEI. The CDR3 here is CANSPGIHTRGYTF. The CDR3, as DNA: TGTGCCAATTCTCCGGGAATTCATACTAGAGGCTACACCTTC.

The chain joins TRBV28 to TRBJ2-7; D unresolved. CDR3 length equals 13 residues. The V end was cut by 4 bases, the J end by 2 bases, with 9 bases between. Germline assignment: CDR1 MDHEN and CDR2 SYDVKM. CDR3 in DNA: TGTGCCAGCAGTTACGGGCCCACCTACGAGCAGTACTTC. This translates into CASSYGPTYEQYF.

The chain employs TRBV11-2 and TRBJ1-2, with D possibly TRBD1 on 5 matching bases. The CDR3 runs to 14 residues. V was clipped by 1 base and J by 5 bases, with 11 bases between them. Germline CDR1 SGHAT, CDR2 FQNNGV. The CDR3 DNA sequence: TGTGCCAGCAGCTTAGTTGTTGGGGGGTATGGCTACACCTTC. It codes for CASSLVVGGYGYTF.

This clone is a singleton in its sample. Mismatch with germline at one junction end may stem from a read error. The V call is TRBV7-2, the J call TRBJ2-3; 7 bases are shared with TRBD1. CDR3 size: 16 residues. CDR1 SGHTA and CDR2 FQGNSA come from the germline V gene. This CDR3 reads CASSSQGTALTDTQYF. Here the CDR3 DNA reads TGCGCCAGCAGCTCCCAAGGGACAGCCCTCACAGATACGCAGTATTTT.

This clone showed up just once. The chain employs TRBV30 and TRBJ2-7, with TRBD2 as a possible D gene (5 bases). The V gene lost 4 bases and the J gene lost 2 bases, with 15 bases spanning the gap. Germline assignment: CDR1 GTSNPN and CDR2 SVGIG (reference sequence). This CDR3 has 14 amino acids. CDR3 region: CAWNAARATYEQYF. The CDR3 nucleotides are TGTGCCTGGAATGCCGCGCGGGCCACCTACGAGCAGTACTTC.

This chain links TRBV27 with TRBJ2-2; 10 bases agree with TRBD1. CDR3 length equals 14 residues. After removal of 9 bases from V and 5 bases from J, the junction contained 6 bases not matched to a gene. Germline V lookup: CDR1 MNHEY, CDR2 SMNVEV (reference sequence). CDR3 coding DNA: TGTGCCAGTATCAGGACAGGGGGGACCGGGGAGCTGTTTTTT. This gives the protein CASIRTGGTGELFF.

The V and J genes are TRBV7-2 and TRBJ2-5; 11 nucleotides match TRBD2. The CDR3 is 15 amino acids. V lost 4 bases, J lost 4 bases, and 5 bases stayed unmatched. Germline lookup yields CDR1 SGHTA and CDR2 FQGNSA. CDR3 sequence: CASSSAGLAGETQYF. The DNA for the CDR3 is TGTGCCAGCAGCTCAGCCGGACTAGCGGGAGAGACCCAGTACTTC. The complete variable domain, with remaining parts taken from reference TRBV7-2 and TRBJ2-5, reads GAGVSQSPSNKVTEKGKDVELRCDPISGHTALYWYRQSLGQGLEFLIYFQGNSAPDKSGLPSDRFSAERTGGSVSTLTIQRTQQEDSAVYLCASSSAGLAGETQYFGPGTRLLVL.

This sequence joins TRBV30 and TRBJ1-2, with a possible D match to TRBD1 (5 bases). This CDR3 has 16 amino acids. V was clipped by 1 base and J by 2 bases, with 17 bases between them. Germline CDR1 is GTSNPN and CDR2 is SVGIG (reference sequence). This CDR3 is CAWSGETAEGNYGYTF. The CDR3 bases are TGTGCCTGGAGTGGGGAGACAGCCGAGGGGAACTATGGCTACACCTTC.

The chain links TRBV7-9 to TRBJ2-7, with 7 positions matching TRBD1. The J segment lost 5 bases and the V segment lost 5 bases, leaving 3 bases of the junction unmatched. The germline V gene has CDR1 SEHNR and CDR2 FQNEAQ (reference sequence). This CDR3 is built from 12 residues. The CDR3 coding sequence is TGTGCCAGCAGCCTACAGGGGCACGAGCAGTACTTC. Translation: CASSLQGHEQYF.

The CDR3 region has the DNA TGTGCCAGCAGCTTGACTAGCGGGACGGAGACCCAGTACTTC. As protein: CASSLTSGTETQYF. The chain carries TRBV5-6 and TRBJ2-5; 10 bases are shared with TRBD2. The CDR3 covers 14 residues. V was pared by 1 base and J by 5 bases, with 2 bases of the junction left unmatched. Germline CDR1 and CDR2: SGHDT and YYEEEE.

The chain has TRBV10-3 and TRBJ2-7, with a tentative D call TRBD2 (6 bases). This CDR3 has 15 residues. The V end was cut by 3 bases, the J end by 0 bases, with 12 bases between. Germline assignment: CDR1 ENHRY and CDR2 SYGVKD. The CDR3 spells CAISDWGTGSYEQYF. As DNA, the CDR3 is TGTGCCATCAGTGATTGGGGGACTGGCTCCTACGAGCAGTACTTC.

This clone was counted only a few times. The rearrangement links TRBV27 to TRBJ2-1; 14 bases line up with TRBD2. After removal of 0 bases from V and 6 bases from J, the junction contained 10 bases not matched to a gene. The CDR3 sequence is 19 residues long. Per the germline V gene, CDR1 is MNHEY and CDR2 is SMNVEV (reference sequence). CDR3 region: CASSLSSSGLAGGSNEQFF. Here the CDR3 DNA reads TGTGCCAGCAGTTTATCTAGTTCCGGACTAGCGGGAGGATCCAATGAGCAGTTCTTC.

The chain joins TRBV19 to TRBJ2-5; 9 bases agree with TRBD2. Germline V gene data show CDR1 as LNHDA and CDR2 as SQIVND (reference sequence). V lost 8 bases and J lost 2; bases outside the gene matches: 6. The CDR3 extends over 14 amino acids. DNA for the CDR3: TGTGCCAGTGGGGCTAGCGGGGATCAAGAGACCCAGTACTTC. This translates into CASGASGDQETQYF.

This sequence joins TRBV7-8 and TRBJ1-2; a weak D match, TRBD1 (6 bases). Trimming took off 5 bases at V and 4 bases at J, with 14 bases between the two ends. The CDR3 covers 14 residues. The germline CDR1 and CDR2 sequences are SGHVS and FQNEAQ. CDR3 amino acids: CASSPGTSSYGYTF. The DNA for the CDR3 is TGTGCCAGCAGCCCGGGGACATCCTCCTATGGCTACACCTTC.

This sequence joins TRBV7-2 and TRBJ2-7; either TRBD1 or TRBD2 may supply D (5 bases each). Trimming stripped 3 bases from V and 6 bases from J, with 9 bases between. Per the germline V gene, CDR1 is SGHTA and CDR2 is FQGNSA. There are 12 residues in the CDR3. Here the CDR3 DNA reads TGTGCCAGCAGCTTGGGGACGAGCGAGCAGTACTTC. Amino acid sequence: CASSLGTSEQYF.

This sequence joins TRBV28 and TRBJ1-4; D remains unclear. Germline V gives CDR1 MDHEN, CDR2 SYDVKM. The CDR3 contains 13 residues. V lost 4 bases, J lost 8 bases, and 11 bases lay in between. CDR3 nucleotides: TGTGCCAGCAGTTCACACAGAATAGAAAAACTGTTTTTT. Its translation is CASSSHRIEKLFF.

CDR3 sequence (DNA): TGTGCCAGCGCCGTACTGTCAGGGAACACTGAAGCTTTCTTT. It is translated as CASAVLSGNTEAFF. The chain has TRBV6-1 and TRBJ1-1; no clear D gene. V lost 8 bases, J lost 1 base, and 14 bases lay in between. From germline, CDR1 is MNHNS and CDR2 SASEGT. The CDR3 has 14 amino acids.

The chain recombines TRBV6-6 with TRBJ2-7, with no clear D. V was pared by 0 bases and J by 7 bases, with 10 bases between. CDR3 length: 13 amino acids. Per the germline V gene, CDR1 is MNHNY and CDR2 is SVGAGI (reference sequence). CDR3: CASSYSINLEQYF. The CDR3 DNA sequence: TGTGCCAGCAGTTACTCGATTAATCTGGAGCAGTACTTC.

V gene TRBV4-2 combines with J gene TRBJ1-1; no clear D. The CDR3 sequence is 17 residues long. CDR1 and CDR2 from the germline V gene are LGHNA and YNFKEQ. V lost 0 bases and J 4 bases, leaving 18 bases between the germline ends. The CDR3 DNA sequence: TGTGCCAGCAGCCAAGATTATTTCCCCCAGGTAGGCACTGAAGCTTTCTTT. This sequence encodes CASSQDYFPQVGTEAFF.

V is TRBV6-5 and J is TRBJ2-5; unclear D gene. Trimming removed 2 bases from V and 5 bases from J, with 3 bases in between. This CDR3 has 11 amino acids. Per germline, CDR1 MNHEY and CDR2 SVGAGI. CDR3 DNA: TGTGCCAGCAGTTACGTGGAGACCCAGTACTTC. Residues: CASSYVETQYF.

V usage is TRBV5-1 and J usage is TRBJ1-4; 7 nucleotides align to TRBD1. The CDR3 runs 13 residues. CDR1 and CDR2 from the germline V gene are SGHRS and YFSETQ. V lost 5 bases and J lost 5; bases outside the gene matches: 3. The chain's CDR3 is CASSQGGNEKLFF. The CDR3 DNA is TGCGCCAGCAGTCAGGGGGGAAATGAAAAACTGTTTTTT.

The rearrangement joins TRBV7-4 to TRBJ2-2; D tentatively reads TRBD1 or TRBD2 (5 bases each). The V end lost 9 bases, the J end lost 0 bases, and 20 bases lay between the germline ends. The CDR3 is 17 amino acids. Per the germline V gene, CDR1 is SGHVT and CDR2 is SQSDAQ. The CDR3 DNA sequence: TGTGCCAGTCCCGGGACCGACTTCTTCGCGAACACCGGGGAGCTGTTTTTT. Its translation: CASPGTDFFANTGELFF.

The chain has TRBV11-2 and TRBJ2-7; D not resolved. Trimming pared 2 bases from V and 3 bases from J, leaving 11 bases between. Germline CDR1 SGHAT, CDR2 FQNNGV. The CDR3 contains 14 residues. The CDR3 loop reads CASSLRVLGYEQYF. CDR3 sequence (DNA): TGTGCCAGCAGCTTAAGGGTTCTTGGCTACGAGCAGTACTTC.